These T cell receptor beta chains were read from a single sample in a study of blood T cell repertoires in COVID-19. Sequenced by immunoSEQ multiplex PCR; TCRdb stores in-frame clones only, minus some. The sample lists approximately 230,000 clones; just over 85% were seen once. Sequencing was done on a sample of PBMCs or T cells enriched from blood (not recorded which). The receptors come from a man between 40 and 49 years old who had recovered from COVID-19. CDR3s include the opening cysteine and the closing phenylalanine or tryptophan. Each record gives: CDR3 length, V gene, J gene, clone size, D gene, CDR3 DNA, CDR3 protein. A D gene is named only where the DNA matches it firmly. Some rows mark clone size as missing; the rest say once, few, many or name a class of expanded clone.

17	TRBV30	TRBJ1-2	-	TRBD1	TGTGCCTGGAGTGTCCCGGGACAGCTTCCTAATAACTATGGCTACACCTTC	CAWSVPGQLPNNYGYTF
14	TRBV10-2	TRBJ1-5	-	-	TGCGCCAGCAGTGATACCAATACCGGTCAGCCCCAGCATTTT	CASSDTNTGQPQHF
17	TRBV3-1/TRBV3-2	TRBJ1-3	-	-	TGTGCCAGCAGCCAAGTCCGACAGTTCTTATCTGGAAACACCATATATTTT	CASSQVRQFLSGNTIYF
16	TRBV7-2	TRBJ1-4	-	-	TGTGCCAGCAGCTTAGCAGGGGGTGGGACTAATGAAAAACTGTTTTTT	CASSLAGGGTNEKLFF
16	TRBV7-3	TRBJ2-3	-	TRBD2	TGTGCCAGCAGCTTAGTGGCTAGCGGGGGGGCAGATACGCAGTATTTT	CASSLVASGGADTQYF
15	TRBV2	TRBJ1-3	-	TRBD1	TGTGCCAGCAGTCTCAGGGGGACCTCTGGAAACACCATATATTTT	CASSLRGTSGNTIYF
11	TRBV2	TRBJ2-7	-	-	TGTGCCAGCACATTCGCGTCCGAGCAGTACTTC	CASTFASEQYF
15	TRBV27	TRBJ1-5	-	-	TGTGCCAGCAGCCCCCAGGGTAATAGCAATCAGCCCCAGCATTTT	CASSPQGNSNQPQHF
16	TRBV19	TRBJ1-2	once	-	TGTGCCAGTAGGAATATTAGCAGCAGACCAGACTATGGCTACACCTTC	CASRNISSRPDYGYTF
15	TRBV11-2	TRBJ1-3	once	-	TGTGCCAGCAGCGTTCGGGGGGTACGTGGAAACACCATATATTTT	CASSVRGVRGNTIYF